The 19 T cell receptor beta chains in this list originate from one sample, sequenced in a study of technical replicates of blood from a handful of donors. The method was immunoSEQ multiplex PCR; TCRdb's version includes in-frame clones alone and lacks a portion of them. This table holds about 9,400 clones, 90% to 95% found once. Sequences were obtained from PBMCs. The receptor source for this set is a human donor in good health.

This sequence joins TRBV6-1 and TRBJ2-3; TRBD2 agrees at 8 bases. This CDR3 is 18 amino acids long. Germline CDR1 is MNHNS and CDR2 is SASEGT. V lost 3 bases to trimming and J lost 7 bases; unmatched junction nucleotides: 18. The CDR3 is CASSDGSGVWSHKYTQYF. In nucleotides, the CDR3 is TGTGCCAGCAGTGATGGTAGCGGGGTGTGGTCCCATAAATATACGCAGTATTTT.

Points on this clone: This CDR3 is also generated by other DNA sequences in the sample. The chain uses TRBV28 and TRBJ1-2; D is undetermined. From germline, CDR1 is MDHEN and CDR2 SYDVKM. This CDR3 has 11 amino acids. V was trimmed by 5 bases and J by 2 bases, leaving 3 bases between them. CDR3 coding DNA: TGTGCCAGCAGTAGCAACTATGGCTACACCTTC. This encodes CASSSNYGYTF.

The chain joins TRBV29-1 to TRBJ2-7; possibly TRBD2 for D (6 bases). This CDR3 is 15 amino acids long. The V gene's germline CDR1 is SQVTM and CDR2 ANQGSEA. The germline V and J ends were trimmed by 5 bases and 3 bases, with 20 bases remaining between them. DNA for the CDR3: TGCAGCGTTCTGCCCAAACCCGGGACTTTCTACGAGCAGTACTTC. Its translation: CSVLPKPGTFYEQYF.

The V and J genes are TRBV6-1 and TRBJ2-3; 7 bases align to TRBD1. Germline CDR1 MNHNS, CDR2 SASEGT. Trimming took 4 bases from V and 0 from J; bases not matched to a gene: 13. The CDR3 runs to 18 residues. DNA of the CDR3: TGTGCCAGCAGTGGGGGAAGACAGGGCCTTACTAGCACAGATACGCAGTATTTT. It specifies CASSGGRQGLTSTDTQYF.

The chain employs TRBV5-1 and TRBJ2-7; D remains ambiguous. V lost 0 bases and J 2 bases, leaving 15 bases between the germline ends. Germline V gene data show CDR1 as SGHRS and CDR2 as YFSETQ. The CDR3 consists of 16 residues. In nucleotides, the CDR3 is TGCGCCAGCAGCTTGGGATCGGGTAAACAAACCTACGAGCAGTACTTC. It encodes CASSLGSGKQTYEQYF.

The chain is built from TRBV29-1 and TRBJ2-2, with TRBD1 identical over 9 bases. Germline trimming cut 6 bases from V and 3 bases from J; bases unmatched to any gene: 2. The CDR3 spans 13 residues. Germline-derived CDR1 and CDR2 are SQVTM and ANQGSEA. CDR3: CSVRTGDTGELFF. The CDR3, as DNA: TGCAGCGTCCGGACAGGGGACACCGGGGAGCTGTTTTTT.

The chain has TRBV12-5 and TRBJ1-2; D ambiguous. CDR3 length: 15 residues. V was pared by 1 base and J by 2 bases, with 11 bases between. CDR1 and CDR2 from the germline V gene are LGHNT and FRNRAP. The CDR3 spells CASGLGRDFNYGYTF. The DNA for the CDR3 is TGTGCTAGTGGTTTGGGCCGGGATTTCAACTATGGCTACACCTTC.

The chain carries TRBV2 and TRBJ2-7; D possibly corresponds to TRBD1 (6 bases). The CDR3 is made up of 18 amino acids. Per the germline V gene, CDR1 is SNHLY and CDR2 is FYNNEI. The V end lost 4 bases, the J end lost 2 bases, and 24 bases lay between the germline ends. CDR3 residues: CASSGSIYWDKATYEQYF. CDR3 coding DNA: TGTGCCAGCAGTGGGTCCATCTACTGGGACAAGGCTACCTACGAGCAGTACTTC.

The chain recombines TRBV30 with TRBJ2-1; 7 nucleotides agree with TRBD2. Germline V gives CDR1 GTSNPN, CDR2 SVGIG (reference sequence). V shed 2 bases and J 5 bases; nucleotides not matched to a gene: 9. The CDR3 consists of 15 residues. CDR3 region: CAWSRTGTTNNEQFF. The CDR3 DNA follows: TGTGCCTGGAGTCGTACCGGGACTACAAACAATGAGCAGTTCTTC.

This chain uses TRBV27 with TRBJ2-7; perhaps TRBD1 as D (5 bases). CDR3 size: 14 residues. V lost 5 bases to trimming and J lost 6 bases, with 17 bases between them. The germline V gene has CDR1 MNHEY and CDR2 SMNVEV (reference sequence). The CDR3 coding sequence is TGTGCCAGCAGTGAATCTAGGGGTTGGTCCGAGCAGTACTTC. It encodes CASSESRGWSEQYF.

This rearrangement joins TRBV6-1 to TRBJ1-1; maybe TRBD1 (6 bases). With 0 bases removed from V and 1 base from J, the gap between germline ends came to 15 bases. CDR1 is MNHNS, CDR2 SASEGT, per germline. The length of the CDR3 is 17 residues. The chain's CDR3 is CASSEAKGDPKNTEAFF. For the CDR3, the DNA is TGTGCCAGCAGTGAAGCGAAGGGGGACCCCAAGAACACTGAAGCTTTCTTT.

The genes are TRBV19 and TRBJ2-2, with 10 bases that match TRBD2. Germline CDR1 LNHDA, CDR2 SQIVND (reference sequence). The V segment lost 3 bases and the J segment 6 bases; nucleotides outside the gene matches: 10. The CDR3 extends over 17 amino acids. This CDR3 is CASSIRSVAGGPGELFF. CDR3 DNA: TGTGCCAGTAGTATTAGGTCCGTAGCGGGAGGCCCCGGGGAGCTGTTTTTT. Based on the CDR3 plus reference TRBV19 and TRBJ2-2, the full variable domain is DGGITQSPKYLFRKEGQNVTLSCEQNLNHDAMYWYRQDPGQGLRLIYYSQIVNDFQKGDIAEGYSVSREKKESFPLTVTSAQKNPTAFYLCASSIRSVAGGPGELFFGEGSRLTVL.

This chain uses TRBV27 with TRBJ2-1, with a tentative D call TRBD1 (5 bases). Trimming took 6 bases from V and 3 from J, leaving 9 bases between them. This CDR3 is built from 13 residues. CDR1 and CDR2 (germline): MNHEY, SMNVEV (reference sequence). The CDR3 sequence: CASRIQGYNEQFF. The CDR3 DNA reads TGTGCCAGCAGAATTCAGGGCTACAATGAGCAGTTCTTC.

The chain has TRBV19 and TRBJ2-7, with a possible D match to TRBD1 (5 bases). The CDR3 runs 16 residues. The V and J ends lost 1 base and 6 bases respectively, with 19 bases between them. Per germline, CDR1 LNHDA and CDR2 SQIVND (reference sequence). CDR3 bases: TGTGCCAGTAGTATAGCCTCCAGGGCAGAACCTTTCGAGCAGTACTTC. Translating gives CASSIASRAEPFEQYF.

This chain uses TRBV7-2 with TRBJ2-5; 9 bases map to TRBD2. CDR3 length: 17 residues. The germline V gene encodes CDR1 SGHTA and CDR2 FQGNSA. V gave up 2 bases and J gave up 7 bases; unmatched junction bases: 14. The CDR3 DNA reads TGTGCCAGCAGCTTAAGTTGGGGTAGCGGGAGAAGTCGGACCCAGTACTTC. Residues: CASSLSWGSGRSRTQYF.

CDR3 bases: TGCGCCAGCAGCCCCGTCGGGGTAAATGGCTACACCTTC. This gives the protein CASSPVGVNGYTF. The rearrangement uses TRBV5-1 and TRBJ1-2; no definite D call. CDR3 size: 13 residues. Germline CDR1 SGHRS, CDR2 YFSETQ. Trimming took off 4 bases at V and 6 bases at J, with 13 bases between the two ends.

This clone was detected only a few times. The chain employs TRBV11-2 and TRBJ1-1; 7 bases fit TRBD1. CDR1 is SGHAT and CDR2 is FQNNGV in the germline V gene. V was clipped by 7 bases and J by 6 bases; unmatched bases: 11. This CDR3 has 14 amino acids. In DNA, the CDR3 is TGTGCCAGCACCTTCGACAGGGTGTTAGCTGAAGCTTTCTTT. Translating it yields CASTFDRVLAEAFF.

The rearrangement joins TRBV19 to TRBJ1-1, with TRBD1 as a possible D gene (5 bases). This CDR3 has 16 amino acids. Germline loops: CDR1 LNHDA, CDR2 SQIVND (reference sequence). Trimming pared 5 bases from V and 3 bases from J, leaving 19 bases between. Here the CDR3 reads CASSSLFRDSDTEAFF. CDR3 in DNA: TGTGCCAGTAGTTCATTATTCCGGGACTCAGACACTGAAGCTTTCTTT.

V is TRBV11-2 and J is TRBJ2-5, with 9 bases identical to TRBD2. CDR1 SGHAT and CDR2 FQNNGV come from the germline V gene. The V segment lost 1 base and the J segment 4 bases; nucleotides outside the gene matches: 4. The CDR3 is 15 amino acids. The CDR3 DNA follows: TGTGCCAGCAGCTTAGGGGCGGGAGGGGGAGAGACCCAGTACTTC. As protein: CASSLGAGGGETQYF.